The 27 T cell receptor beta chains reported below all come from one sample, sequenced in a study of blood T cell repertoires in COVID-19. The assay was immunoSEQ multiplex PCR, and TCRdb's table has in-frame clones only and misses some. Here the sample spans approximately 170,000 clones, more than 75% being singletons. Specimen: peripheral blood. These receptors all come from a man aged 45 to 65 who had recovered from COVID-19.

This chain uses TRBV3-1 (or the pseudogene TRBV3-2) with TRBJ2-7; tentative D call: TRBD1 (6 bases). Trimming removed 0 bases from V and 6 bases from J, with 12 bases in between. This CDR3 region has 14 residues. Germline V lookup: CDR1 LGHDT, CDR2 YNNKEL (reference sequence). CDR3 amino acids: CASSQERARGEQYF. In nucleotides, the CDR3 is TGTGCCAGCAGCCAAGAAAGGGCCAGGGGCGAGCAGTACTTC.

The chain is built from TRBV5-1 and TRBJ2-7; 8 nucleotides align to TRBD2. J gave up 4 bases and V 2 bases, and 5 bases lay outside the gene matches. The CDR3 contains 14 residues. Germline lookup yields CDR1 SGHRS and CDR2 YFSETQ. CDR3 in amino acids: CASSFGGAGYEQYF. In DNA, the CDR3 is TGCGCCAGCAGCTTCGGGGGGGCCGGGTACGAGCAGTACTTC. Supplemented by reference TRBV5-1 and TRBJ2-7, the full variable domain reads KAGVTQTPRYLIKTRGQQVTLSCSPISGHRSVSWYQQTPGQGLQFLFEYFSETQRNKGNFPGRFSGRQFSNSRSEMNVSTLELGDSALYLCASSFGGAGYEQYFGPGTRLTVT.

V is TRBV5-6 and J is TRBJ1-1; a possible D gene is TRBD1 (6 bases). CDR3 length: 15 amino acids. V was cut by 0 bases and J by 4 bases, with 13 bases left in between. CDR1 and CDR2 from the germline V gene are SGHDT and YYEEEE. This CDR3 is CASSLVGGRGTEAFF. The CDR3 region has the DNA TGTGCCAGCAGCTTGGTTGGGGGCAGGGGCACTGAAGCTTTCTTT.

The CDR3 sequence: CASSPSAGERNQPQHF. The CDR3 coding sequence is TGTGCCAGCTCACCAAGTGCAGGGGAGAGAAATCAGCCCCAGCATTTT. V usage is TRBV18 and J usage is TRBJ1-5; perhaps TRBD1 as D (6 bases). CDR3 length equals 16 residues. V shed 2 bases and J shed 4 bases, with 15 bases lying between them. Germline lookup yields CDR1 KGHSH and CDR2 LQKENI.

This chain connects TRBV19 to TRBJ2-3; D unclear. V lost 5 bases and J lost 2, with 8 bases in between. Germline V gives CDR1 LNHDA, CDR2 SQIVND (reference sequence). The length of the CDR3 is 13 residues. The CDR3 bases are TGTGCCAGTAGTTTGAAAGCCACAGATACGCAGTATTTT. The encoded protein is CASSLKATDTQYF.

The chain recombines TRBV6-1 with TRBJ1-1; the match to TRBD1 covers 12 bases. The CDR3 is 15 amino acids. With V trimmed by 2 bases and J by 10 bases, 8 bases remained unmatched. Germline assignment: CDR1 MNHNS and CDR2 SASEGT. The CDR3 coding sequence is TGTGCCAGCAGTGAACCGGGACAGGGGGCGCCGGGAGCTTTCTTT. Encoded protein: CASSEPGQGAPGAFF.

V gene TRBV7-2 combines with J gene TRBJ1-2, with 7 bases matching TRBD1. The V segment lost 2 bases and the J segment 6 bases; nucleotides outside the gene matches: 6. CDR3 length equals 14 residues. Germline V gives CDR1 SGHTA, CDR2 FQGNSA. The CDR3 DNA sequence: TGTGCCAGCAGCTTAATAAACAGGGGAGATGGCTACACCTTC. This gives the protein CASSLINRGDGYTF.

The chain couples TRBV15 to TRBJ2-5; 9 positions match TRBD2. The junction had 8 bases not matched to a gene; V was cut back by 7 bases and J by 2 bases. The CDR3 runs to 15 residues. Germline V gives CDR1 LNHNV, CDR2 YYDKDF (reference sequence). As DNA, the CDR3 is TGTGCCACCAAGCCGGCGGGAGGGGGACAAGAGACCCAGTACTTC. Translated, it gives CATKPAGGGQETQYF.

This sequence joins TRBV14 and TRBJ1-1, with 7 bases matching TRBD1. Germline CDR1 reads SGHDN; CDR2 reads FVKESK. The V gene end was trimmed by 4 bases and the J gene end by 2 bases; junction bases not matched to a gene: 4. The CDR3 contains 14 residues. The CDR3 spells CASSRDRKNTEAFF. CDR3 DNA sequence: TGTGCCAGCAGCCGGGACAGAAAAAACACTGAAGCTTTCTTT.

This chain links TRBV18 with TRBJ1-5, with 8 bases aligning to TRBD1. Unmatched junction bases numbered 6, after V lost 2 bases and J lost 9 bases. The germline V gene encodes CDR1 KGHSH and CDR2 LQKENI. The CDR3 runs 14 residues. The CDR3: CASSPGQGHRPQHF. The CDR3 DNA reads TGTGCCAGCTCACCAGGACAGGGACATCGGCCCCAGCATTTT.

This clone was picked up one time. The V gene is TRBV18, the J gene TRBJ1-1; 7 nucleotides align to TRBD1. Germline CDR1 is KGHSH and CDR2 is LQKENI. CDR3 length equals 15 residues. The trim removed 4 bases at V and 4 bases at J, leaving 9 bases unmatched. Written as DNA, the CDR3 is TGTGCCAGCTCACTAAAGACAGGGTTCGGCACTGAAGCTTTCTTT. Its translation is CASSLKTGFGTEAFF.

The chain links TRBV4-1 to TRBJ1-3; 7 nucleotides line up with TRBD1. The V segment lost 3 bases and the J segment 5 bases; nucleotides outside the gene matches: 10. The germline V gene has CDR1 MGHRA and CDR2 YSYEKL. CDR3 size: 16 residues. The CDR3 region has the DNA TGCGCCAGCAGCCATGACGGGACAGCACGAAGAAACACCATATATTTT. Translating it yields CASSHDGTARRNTIYF.

The sample holds one count of this clone. This rearrangement joins TRBV30 to TRBJ1-4; weak D call: TRBD1 (6 bases). The V gene's germline CDR1 is GTSNPN and CDR2 SVGIG (reference sequence). V shed 6 bases and J shed 8 bases, with 16 bases lying between them. This CDR3 has 13 residues. CDR3 loop: CACEGGGGEKLFF. DNA for the CDR3: TGTGCCTGCGAAGGGGGGGGTGGCGAAAAACTGTTTTTT.

V usage is TRBV5-1 and J usage is TRBJ1-1; 8 bases align to TRBD1. The CDR3 is 13 residues long. Germline trimming cut 7 bases from V and 0 bases from J; bases unmatched to any gene: 2. Germline V gene data show CDR1 as SGHRS and CDR2 as YFSETQ. CDR3 loop: CASGGQVNTEAFF. The CDR3, as DNA: TGCGCCAGCGGGGGACAGGTGAACACTGAAGCTTTCTTT.

V gene TRBV7-3 combines with J gene TRBJ2-6, with 14 bases that match TRBD2. V gave up 5 bases and J gave up 0 bases; unmatched junction bases: 9. This CDR3 comprises 20 residues. Germline lookup yields CDR1 SGHTA and CDR2 FQGTGA. CDR3 sequence: CASSPQGLAGVISGANVLTF. In DNA form, the CDR3 reads TGTGCCAGCAGCCCCCAGGGACTAGCGGGAGTCATCTCTGGGGCCAACGTCCTGACTTTC.

This chain links TRBV2 with TRBJ1-1, with 8 bases fitting TRBD1. This CDR3 contains 14 residues. V lost 7 bases and J lost 5; bases outside the gene matches: 9. Germline CDR1 and CDR2: SNHLY and FYNNEI. The CDR3 loop is CASIETGVGTEAFF. The CDR3 DNA reads as TGTGCCAGCATCGAGACAGGGGTGGGGACTGAAGCTTTCTTT.

This clone was seen only a few times. The CDR3 spells CATSDLDRSYGYTF. In nucleotides, the CDR3 is TGTGCCACCAGTGACCTAGACAGATCCTATGGCTACACCTTC. V is TRBV24-1 and J is TRBJ1-2; D perhaps matches TRBD1 (5 bases). The ends were cut back, 4 bases at V and 4 bases at J, with 12 bases in the middle. The CDR3 covers 14 residues. Germline-derived CDR1 and CDR2 are KGHDR and SFDVKD.

V gene TRBV29-1 combines with J gene TRBJ1-1; D is possibly TRBD1 (6 bases). CDR1 is SQVTM, CDR2 ANQGSEA, per germline. Trimming shortened V by 7 bases and J by 2 bases, and 14 bases separated the two germline ends. The CDR3 totals 13 residues. Here the CDR3 DNA reads TGCAGCGCCGACGGACAGAGAAACACTGAAGCTTTCTTT. This codes for CSADGQRNTEAFF.

This chain uses TRBV9 with TRBJ2-7; D possibly corresponds to TRBD2 (6 bases). Germline V CDR1 and CDR2: SGDLS, YYNGEE. The CDR3 is 16 residues long. V was shortened by 0 bases and J by 3 bases, with 16 bases between the two germline ends. CDR3 nucleotides: TGTGCCAGCAGCGTAGCTACGGGGGTACCGCTCTACGAGCAGTACTTC. As protein: CASSVATGVPLYEQYF. The full variable domain, rest sourced from reference TRBV9 and TRBJ2-7, is DSGVTQTPKHLITATGQRVTLRCSPRSGDLSVYWYQQSLDQGLQFLIQYYNGEERAKGNILERFSAQQFPDLHSELNLSSLELGDSALYFCASSVATGVPLYEQYFGPGTRLTVT.

The chain uses TRBV2 and TRBJ1-5, with a tentative D call TRBD1 (5 bases). CDR1 and CDR2 (germline): SNHLY, FYNNEI. Trimming took 1 base from V and 2 from J, leaving 6 bases between them. The CDR3 extends over 14 amino acids. The CDR3 DNA sequence: TGTGCCAGCAGTGAAGAGGGGCGCAATCAGCCCCAGCATTTT. Translating it yields CASSEEGRNQPQHF.

This chain connects TRBV28 to TRBJ2-6; 7 nucleotides match TRBD1. The CDR3 spans 17 residues. With V trimmed by 3 bases and J by 1 base, 6 bases remained unmatched. Germline V gene data show CDR1 as MDHEN and CDR2 as SYDVKM. CDR3 sequence: CASSLRTGRSGANVLTF. Written as DNA, the CDR3 is TGTGCCAGCAGTTTGAGGACAGGCCGTTCTGGGGCCAACGTCCTGACTTTC.

The chain is built from TRBV3-1 (or the pseudogene TRBV3-2) and TRBJ2-3; the match to TRBD2 covers 14 bases. Trimming cost V 4 bases and J 7 bases; bases outside gene matches: 16. Germline V lookup: CDR1 LGHDT, CDR2 YNNKEL (reference sequence). This CDR3 is 19 amino acids long. In DNA form, the CDR3 reads TGTGCCAGCAGCCCCTACCTGACTAGCGGGGGGGCTAGGGCAAATACGCAGTATTTT. It yields the protein CASSPYLTSGGARANTQYF.

The chain joins TRBV9 to TRBJ1-1; D gene uncertain. V was shortened by 4 bases and J by 3 bases, with 19 bases between the two germline ends. Per germline, CDR1 SGDLS and CDR2 YYNGEE. This CDR3 comprises 16 residues. The CDR3 coding sequence is TGTGCCAGCAGCTCCCGGTCCCAACCCCGGGACACTGAAGCTTTCTTT. It encodes CASSSRSQPRDTEAFF.

This clone was recorded only once. V usage is TRBV10-3 and J usage is TRBJ1-5; 9 nucleotides match TRBD1. Germline-derived CDR1 and CDR2 are ENHRY and SYGVKD. The CDR3 is 14 residues long. J gave up 4 bases and V 5 bases, and 3 bases lay outside the gene matches. CDR3: CAISPGQGNQPQHF. For the CDR3, the DNA is TGTGCCATCAGTCCGGGACAGGGAAATCAGCCCCAGCATTTT.

The CDR3 DNA sequence: TGTGCCAGCGGACAGGGGGTATTCGAGCAGTACTTC. This translates into CASGQGVFEQYF. The rearrangement joins TRBV6-5 to TRBJ2-7, with TRBD1 matching 10 bases. With V trimmed by 8 bases and J by 6 bases, 4 bases remained unmatched. Per the germline V gene, CDR1 is MNHEY and CDR2 is SVGAGI. This CDR3 spans 12 amino acids.

The chain carries TRBV27 and TRBJ2-7, with a weak D call TRBD2 (5 bases). Germline-derived CDR1 and CDR2 are MNHEY and SMNVEV (reference sequence). The CDR3 loop spans 11 amino acids. With 2 bases removed from V and 6 bases from J, the gap between germline ends came to 5 bases. The CDR3 region has the DNA TGTGCCAGCAGTTTAGGGAGCGAGCAGTACTTC. The encoded protein is CASSLGSEQYF.

The chain links TRBV3-1 (or the pseudogene TRBV3-2) to TRBJ2-7; D is perhaps TRBD1 (6 bases). V was trimmed by 1 base and J by 4 bases, leaving 11 bases between them. The length of the CDR3 is 14 residues. CDR1 is LGHDT, CDR2 YNNKEL, per germline (reference sequence). CDR3 DNA sequence: TGTGCCAGCAGCCAAGCCACAGGGACGTACGAGCAGTACTTC. This encodes CASSQATGTYEQYF.